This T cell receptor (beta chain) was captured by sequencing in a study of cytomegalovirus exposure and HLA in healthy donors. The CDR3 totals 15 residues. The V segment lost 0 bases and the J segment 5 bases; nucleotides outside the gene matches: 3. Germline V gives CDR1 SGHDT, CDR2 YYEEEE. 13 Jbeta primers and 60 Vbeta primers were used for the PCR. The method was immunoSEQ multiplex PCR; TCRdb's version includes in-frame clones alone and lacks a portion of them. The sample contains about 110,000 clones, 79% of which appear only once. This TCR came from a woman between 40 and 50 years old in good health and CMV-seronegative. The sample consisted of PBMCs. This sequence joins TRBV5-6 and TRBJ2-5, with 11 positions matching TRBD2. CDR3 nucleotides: TGTGCCAGCAGCTTGGTAGCGGGGGGGCGGGAGACCCAGTACTTC. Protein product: CASSLVAGGRETQYF.